This T cell receptor (beta chain) was sequenced during a study of control samples from healthy donors and cancer patients. Trimming removed 6 bases from V and 1 base from J, with 13 bases in between. This CDR3 spans 15 amino acids. The germline V gene encodes CDR1 MNHEY and CDR2 SVGAGI. This table comes from immunoSEQ multiplex PCR, and its TCRdb copy is limited to in-frame clones, with some not included. The sample lists tens of thousands of clones, less than 95% occurring once. This chain joins TRBV6-5 and TRBJ1-3; tentative D call: TRBD1 (6 bases). Material: blood. The TCR comes from a woman aged 25 to 39 in good health. The DNA of the CDR3 is TGTGCCAGCAGCCCCGGACAGTTTTCTGGAAACACCATATATTTT. As protein: CASSPGQFSGNTIYF.